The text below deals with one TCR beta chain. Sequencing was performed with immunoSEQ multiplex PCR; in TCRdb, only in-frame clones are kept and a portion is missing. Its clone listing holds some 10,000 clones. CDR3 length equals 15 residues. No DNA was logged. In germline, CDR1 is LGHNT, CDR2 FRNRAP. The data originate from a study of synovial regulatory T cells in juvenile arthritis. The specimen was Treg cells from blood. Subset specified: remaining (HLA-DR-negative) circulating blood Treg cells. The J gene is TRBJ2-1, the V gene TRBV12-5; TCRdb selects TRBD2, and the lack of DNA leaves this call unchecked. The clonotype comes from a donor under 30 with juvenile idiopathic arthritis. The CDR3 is CASGPRGWRTDEQFF.